The text below deals with one T cell receptor (beta chain). The CDR3 runs 13 residues. Germline V lookup: CDR1 MNHEY, CDR2 SMNVEV (reference sequence). The V gene end was trimmed by 2 bases and the J gene end by 5 bases; junction bases not matched to a gene: 2. The data originate from a study of identifying expanded T cells in peripheral blood. Data came from immunoSEQ multiplex PCR; TCRdb stores just in-frame clones and leaves some out. Of 84,000 or so clones in the sample, 70% to 90% are singletons; the top ten hold 7.3%. The chain couples TRBV27 to TRBJ2-5; 7 bases are a match to TRBD2. The sequencing input was blood. This TCR derives from a person aged 18 to 70 in good health. This CDR3 is CASSLGGGETQYF. CDR3 DNA: TGTGCCAGCAGTTTAGGGGGAGGGGAGACCCAGTACTTC.